This TCR beta chain is drawn from a study of blood T cell repertoires in COVID-19. At the level of the study: Italy, Spain and the United States were the sources of the convalescent and acute COVID-19 samples. T cells, B-cell-depleted T cells, or PBMCs provided the cDNA or gDNA that served as material.

As processed by the authors: Estimated nucleated cell counts came from reference gene primer amplification. Assay: immunoSEQ multiplex PCR; the TCRdb copy retains only in-frame clones and omits some. The DNA gave D and trimming, while V, J and clone size come from that table. The data contain 120,000 or so clones, 82% of them singletons. This clone was counted once. Germline loops: CDR1 SGHRS, CDR2 YFSETQ. The CDR3 extends over 17 amino acids. V lost 4 bases to trimming and J lost 6 bases; unmatched junction nucleotides: 14. The material sequenced was peripheral blood. The chain links TRBV5-1 to TRBJ2-1; TRBD1 matches at 9 bases. This TCR was recovered from a woman aged 70 to 79 with acute or convalescent COVID-19. The CDR3 is CASSALAGQGAGNEQFF. The CDR3 bases are TGCGCCAGCAGCGCCTTGGCGGGACAGGGAGCGGGCAATGAGCAGTTCTTC.